The 2 T cell receptor beta chains given below trace back to one sample, sequenced in a study of naive and memory T cell subsets. An equimolar mix of two oligonucleotides served as the beta constant-region primer for TRBC1 and TRBC2. One entry per CDR3 protein, called by TCRdb with MiXCR from the UMI-ligation and nested PCR reads. Of around 4,600 distinct CDR3 sequences listed, 7.2% are singletons. Material for sequencing was CD4+ TEMRA cells from blood. The subset denotes: effector memory re-expressing CD45RA, CD45RA+ CD27-. The receptor set was obtained from a human donor in good health.

This clonotype was found many times. This rearrangement joins TRBV30 to TRBJ2-1, with TRBD1 matching 9 bases. Per germline, CDR1 GTSNPN and CDR2 SVGIG (reference sequence). CDR3 length equals 16 residues. V shed 0 bases, J shed 9 bases, and the junction held 12 bases outside the gene matches. The CDR3 DNA reads TGTGCCTGGAGTGTTGACCGGGACAGGGCGCGCGGTGAGCAGTTCTTC. Translation gives CAWSVDRDRARGEQFF. The full variable domain, in which reference TRBV30 and TRBJ2-1 provide the parts outside the CDR3, is SQTIHQWPATLVQPVGSPLSLECTVEGTSNPNLYWYRQAAGRGLQLLFYSVGIGQISSEVPQNLSASRPQDRQFILSSKKLLLSDSGFYLCAWSVDRDRARGEQFFGPGTRLTVL.

This clonotype was counted many times. The V call is TRBV7-2, the J call TRBJ2-7; D not certain. Trimming took 1 base from V and 4 from J, leaving 8 bases between them. Germline-derived CDR1 and CDR2 are SGHTA and FQGNSA. The CDR3 has 13 residues. CDR3 nucleotide sequence: TGTGCCAGCAGCTTAGTGGCGCAGTACGAGCAGTACTTC. This sequence encodes CASSLVAQYEQYF.